This T cell receptor beta chain stems from a study of tumor and adjacent non-tumor tissue in lung cancer. This clonotype was recorded many times. The antigen is not known. No cell sorting was done before RNA was extracted from the tissue. The normal lung tissue was taken more than 3 cm from the tumor edge. Newly diagnosed lung cancer patients had thoracic surgery in China, August–November 2014, without prior chemotherapy. General study findings and limits: Tumor TCR diversity, when higher, was linked to shorter survival.

TCRbeta libraries were built with three rounds of nested PCR, modified from ARM-PCR. TCRdb re-called the multiplex PCR reads with MiXCR, one entry per CDR3 protein. The table includes over 100,000 distinct CDR3 sequences, about 61% detected once. CDR1 is MNHNY, CDR2 SVGAGI, per germline (reference sequence). V was cut by 0 bases and J by 9 bases, with 9 bases left in between. The CDR3 contains 13 residues. Sequencing was done on a sample of distant non-tumor lung tissue. This clonotype was obtained from a man aged 55 to 69 with non-small cell lung cancer. The chain has TRBV6-6 and TRBJ2-1, with D unresolved. CDR3 protein: CASSYSVRSEQFF. Here the CDR3 DNA reads TGTGCCAGCAGTTACTCGGTACGAAGTGAGCAGTTCTTC.